This TCR beta chain was observed in a study of blood T cell repertoires in COVID-19. Study background: Some COVID-19 samples were acute and others convalescent; all came from the United States, Italy and Spain. From T cells, B-cell-depleted T cells, or PBMCs came the material, which was cDNA or gDNA.

The authors' processing: Amplification of reference gene primers was used by the study to estimate nucleated cell counts. The table came from immunoSEQ multiplex PCR; TCRdb's copy has only in-frame clones and leaves some out. V and J calls and clone size are as listed in that table; D and trimming were resolved from the DNA. The sample shows some 250,000 clones, about 90% of them seen only once. CDR1 is SGHAT, CDR2 FQNNGV, per germline. This CDR3 is 17 amino acids long. Losses at the gene ends were 2 bases for V and 5 bases for J; bases not matched to a gene: 13. The J gene is TRBJ2-5, the V gene TRBV11-2; the match to TRBD1 covers 8 bases. This clonotype was obtained from a woman aged 25-40 years who had recovered from COVID-19. The sequenced material came from peripheral blood. CDR3 in amino acids: CASSLRIRQGKKETQYF. CDR3 in DNA: TGTGCCAGCAGCTTACGAATTCGACAGGGGAAGAAGGAGACCCAGTACTTC.